Listed below are T cell receptor beta chains from one sample, sequenced in a study of CD8+CD57+ T cells in acquired aplastic anemia. TCRdb reprocessed the reads with MiXCR, giving one entry per CDR3 protein. The table includes hundreds of thousands of distinct CDR3 sequences, just under 70% detected once. Sequenced: sorted CD4+, CD8+, or CD8+CD57+ T cells (not recorded which) from PBMCs. These receptors were obtained from a human donor in good health, serving as a control. Both conserved end residues are trimmed from each CDR3.

V gene	J gene	CDR3 protein
TRBV9	TRBJ2-3	ASSVVPVPSTDTQY
TRBV20-1	TRBJ2-1	SAKRGETDYNEQF
TRBV12-3/TRBV12-4	TRBJ2-1	ASRPTLGDGNNEQF
TRBV7-9	TRBJ1-2	ASSLDNRGYT
TRBV7-6	TRBJ2-3	ASSLLASAAHTHY
TRBV12-3/TRBV12-4	TRBJ1-5	ASSPVLGQNQPQH
TRBV7-9	TRBJ2-7	ASSPGTAGSFLWY
TRBV7-2	TRBJ1-5	ASTNKAKGNEQFH
TRBV25-1	TRBJ1-1	ASSTGQGRTF
TRBV7-9	TRBJ2-1	ASSPATRANYYYEQF
TRBV29-1	TRBJ2-3	SVERAPSTGTQY
TRBV11-2	TRBJ2-1	ASSLNRRRNEQF
TRBV7-6	TRBJ2-7	ARAPSGYYEQY
TRBV4-3	TRBJ1-1	ASSQSILDEEGTEAF
TRBV7-2	TRBJ2-3	ATRLDGSTDTKY
TRBV12-3/TRBV12-4	TRBJ1-1	ASRQGSEAF
TRBV29-1	TRBJ2-7	SVAATGGDEQY
TRBV9	TRBJ2-2	ASSVGGGYNEQWELF
TRBV20-1	TRBJ1-1	SALQGPRPTEAF
TRBV12-3/TRBV12-4	TRBJ2-7	ASSFTTSGVEQY
TRBV20-1	TRBJ2-1	SARSGASYEQF
TRBV7-3	TRBJ2-3	ASSRGGGHPGTEY
TRBV6-1	TRBJ1-4	ASEYSPRRGREKLF
TRBV6-1	TRBJ2-5	ASRIGQAYQETQY
TRBV7-2	TRBJ2-1	ASSLCTVVGNTIF
TRBV7-9	TRBJ1-1	ATDRAGEAF
TRBV20-1	TRBJ1-3	SARGSGTRNTIY
TRBV7-2	TRBJ1-2	ASRQGVYGYT
TRBV24-1	TRBJ1-2	ATSDPGQGYGYT
TRBV7-2	TRBJ2-2	ASSLDRLAGELF
TRBV10-2	TRBJ2-7	ASSSWTRGFEQY
TRBV29-1	TRBJ1-2	SVTGPPNYGYT
TRBV15	TRBJ2-5	AISKGQQKETQY
TRBV5-6	TRBJ2-1	ASSLVRLAGGYNEQF
TRBV20-1	TRBJ2-3	SAYRTGNSPDTQY
TRBV5-1	TRBJ1-1	ASSLTGQSNTEAF
TRBV2	TRBJ2-2	ASSPGLGITGELF
TRBV7-2	TRBJ1-2	ASSSEGGDQPHHT
TRBV10-3	TRBJ2-5	ATSDLHRHLVSPC
TRBV10-3	TRBJ2-7	AISGGGSSYEQY
TRBV7-3	TRBJ1-1	ASSLSGGIMNTEAF
TRBV7-9	TRBJ1-2	ASSWARGEAGNT
TRBV10-3	TRBJ1-6	AISERGNSPLH